This TCR beta chain was identified in a study of beta chain features in type 1 diabetes. Study information: In age, gender and cell yields, patients were similar to healthy donors.

Germline V gene lookup returns CDR1 SQVTM and CDR2 ANQGSEA. This CDR3 has 11 amino acids. Trimming removed 6 bases from V and 7 bases from J, with 10 bases in between. Expressed TCRB transcripts were sequenced because the entire RNA isolate underwent reverse transcription. Method: immunoSEQ multiplex PCR; TCRdb's copy keeps in-frame clones and lacks some. This sample has about 240,000 clones, with about 30% found just once. This clone has only a few counts. Isolation of CD4+ naive, central memory, regulatory and stem cell-like memory cells was achieved by sorting via CD45RO/CCR7/CD25/CD127/CD95/CD27. This clonotype originated in a man under 40 in good health. Sequenced: central memory CD4+ T cells from blood. The chain employs TRBV29-1 and TRBJ2-1; possibly TRBD1 for D (6 bases). The CDR3 DNA sequence: TGCAGCGTCGCCACAGGGAATGAGCAGTTCTTC. Translated: CSVATGNEQFF.